Listed below are T cell receptor beta chains from one sample, sequenced in a study of cytomegalovirus exposure and HLA in healthy donors. Repertoires were generated with immunoSEQ multiplex PCR, while TCRdb's copy carries only in-frame clones and drops some. The repertoire holds 130,000 to 150,000 clones, 80% to 90% seen once, with 7.9% in the top ten. The sequenced material came from PBMCs. The receptors derive from a woman younger than 30 in good health and CMV-seropositive. Each CDR3 is given with its conserved first and last residue. A D gene is named only where the DNA matches it firmly.

j_call	d_call	v_call	cdr3_length	cdr3_nt	cdr3_aa
TRBJ1-5	NA	TRBV19	13	TGTGCCAGTAGTACCCAGGGAGGTCAGCCCCAGCATTTT	CASSTQGGQPQHF
TRBJ2-5	NA	TRBV30	11	TGTGCCTGGAGCGTATTGGAGACCCAGTACTTC	CAWSVLETQYF
TRBJ1-2	NA	TRBV5-6	15	TGTGCCAGCAGCTTGACACCAACTACTAACTATGGCTACACCTTC	CASSLTPTTNYGYTF
TRBJ1-2	NA	TRBV5-6	13	TGTGCCAGCAGCTTGGCCTACTACTATGGCTACACCTTC	CASSLAYYYGYTF
TRBJ2-1	NA	TRBV9	14	TGTGCCAGCAGCGTAGCGGGAGTAAACAATGAGCAGTTCTTC	CASSVAGVNNEQFF
TRBJ2-5	TRBD2	TRBV9	16	TGTGCCAGCAGCGTAGCTCTGATAGCGGGAGGAGAGACCCAGTACTTC	CASSVALIAGGETQYF
TRBJ1-2	NA	TRBV25-1	12	TGTGCCAGCAGTGAATATCTGTTTGGCTACACCTTC	CASSEYLFGYTF
TRBJ2-1	TRBD2	TRBV11-2	16	TGTGCCAGCAGCTCTCAGACTAGCGGGCTGGTCGATGAGCAGTTCTTC	CASSSQTSGLVDEQFF
TRBJ2-1	TRBD1	TRBV11-2	18	TGTGCCAGCAGCGCTTCCCGGGACAGGTTCTACTTCGGAGGGGAGCAGTTCTTC	CASSASRDRFYFGGEQFF
TRBJ2-1	TRBD1	TRBV7-7	15	TGTGCTAGCAGCCACGGGACAGATTCCTACAATGAGCAGTTCTTC	CASSHGTDSYNEQFF
TRBJ1-2	NA	TRBV27	14	TGTGCCAGCAGTCCTGAGCCTACCCTCTATGGCTACACCTTC	CASSPEPTLYGYTF